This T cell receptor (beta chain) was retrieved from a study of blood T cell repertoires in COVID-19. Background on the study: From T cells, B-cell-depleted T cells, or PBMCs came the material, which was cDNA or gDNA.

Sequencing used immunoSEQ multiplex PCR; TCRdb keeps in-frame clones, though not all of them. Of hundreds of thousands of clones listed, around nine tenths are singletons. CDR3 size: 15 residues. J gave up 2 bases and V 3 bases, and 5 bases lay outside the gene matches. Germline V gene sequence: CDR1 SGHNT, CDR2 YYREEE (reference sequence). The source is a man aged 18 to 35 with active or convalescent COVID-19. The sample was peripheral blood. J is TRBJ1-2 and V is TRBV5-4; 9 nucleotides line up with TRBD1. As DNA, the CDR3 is TGTGCCAGCAGCTCAAGGACAGGGGACAACTATGGCTACACCTTC. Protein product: CASSSRTGDNYGYTF.